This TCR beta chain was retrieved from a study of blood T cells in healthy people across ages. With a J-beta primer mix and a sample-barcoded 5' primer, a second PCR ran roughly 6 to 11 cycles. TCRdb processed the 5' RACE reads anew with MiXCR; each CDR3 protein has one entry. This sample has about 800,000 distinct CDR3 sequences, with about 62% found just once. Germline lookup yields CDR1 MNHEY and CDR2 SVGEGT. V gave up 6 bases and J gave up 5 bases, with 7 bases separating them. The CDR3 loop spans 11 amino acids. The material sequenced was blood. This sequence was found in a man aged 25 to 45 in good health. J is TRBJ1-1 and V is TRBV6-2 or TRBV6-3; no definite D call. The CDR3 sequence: CASSQQTEAFF. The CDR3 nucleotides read TGTGCCAGCAGCCAGCAAACTGAAGCTTTCTTT.